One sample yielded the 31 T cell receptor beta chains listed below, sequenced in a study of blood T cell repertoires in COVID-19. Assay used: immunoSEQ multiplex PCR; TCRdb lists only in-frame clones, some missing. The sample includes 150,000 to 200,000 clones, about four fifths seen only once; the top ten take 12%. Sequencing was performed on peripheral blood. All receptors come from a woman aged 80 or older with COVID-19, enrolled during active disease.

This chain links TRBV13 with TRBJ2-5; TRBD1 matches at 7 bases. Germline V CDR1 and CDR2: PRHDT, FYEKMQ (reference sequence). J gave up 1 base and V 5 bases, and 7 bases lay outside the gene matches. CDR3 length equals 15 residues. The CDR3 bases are TGTGCCAGCAGCGTTAGGGGGCTCCTCCAAGAGACCCAGTACTTC. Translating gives CASSVRGLLQETQYF. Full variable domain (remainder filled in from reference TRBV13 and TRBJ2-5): AAGVIQSPRHLIKEKRETATLKCYPIPRHDTVYWYQQGPGQDPQFLISFYEKMQSDKGSIPDRFSAQQFSDYHSELNMSSLELGDSALYFCASSVRGLLQETQYFGPGTRLLVL.

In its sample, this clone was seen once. CDR3 sequence reads: CASSSGTSLYTDTQYF. For the CDR3, the DNA is TGTGCCAGCAGCTCCGGGACTAGCCTATACACAGATACGCAGTATTTT. V usage is TRBV9 and J usage is TRBJ2-3; 9 bases are shared with TRBD2. Germline V gene data show CDR1 as SGDLS and CDR2 as YYNGEE. The CDR3 is 16 residues long. The V and J ends lost 4 bases and 2 bases, in that order; junction bases with no gene match: 8.

CDR3 DNA: TGTGCCAGCGGCCCTCAAAGCAATCAGCCCCAGCATTTT. It translates to CASGPQSNQPQHF. This chain uses TRBV2 with TRBJ1-5; the D is unclear. The CDR3 is 13 residues long. Germline CDR1 is SNHLY and CDR2 is FYNNEI. V was clipped by 8 bases and J by 1 base, with 9 bases between them.

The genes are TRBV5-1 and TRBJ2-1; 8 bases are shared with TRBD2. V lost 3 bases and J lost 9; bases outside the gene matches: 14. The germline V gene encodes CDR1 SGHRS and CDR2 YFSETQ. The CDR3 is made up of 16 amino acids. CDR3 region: CASSSAPGGLAGEQFF. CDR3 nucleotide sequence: TGCGCCAGCAGCTCCGCCCCGGGGGGGCTAGCGGGTGAGCAGTTCTTC.

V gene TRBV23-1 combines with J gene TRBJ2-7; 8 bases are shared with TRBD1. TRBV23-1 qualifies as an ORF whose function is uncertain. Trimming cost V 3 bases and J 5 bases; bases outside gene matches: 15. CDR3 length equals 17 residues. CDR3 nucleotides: TGCGCCAGCAGTCACCCATCGGCGGTGGACAGGGAGGACGAGCAGTACTTC. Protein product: CASSHPSAVDREDEQYF.

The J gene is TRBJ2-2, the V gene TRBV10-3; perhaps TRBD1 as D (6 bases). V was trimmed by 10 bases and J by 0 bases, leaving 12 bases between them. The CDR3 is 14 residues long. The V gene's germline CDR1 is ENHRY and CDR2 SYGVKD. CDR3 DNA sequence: TGTGCCAACTCCGGGACAACGAACACCGGGGAGCTGTTTTTT. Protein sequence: CANSGTTNTGELFF.

The CDR3 sequence: CASSPDWRGYEQYF. CDR3 coding DNA: TGTGCCAGCAGCCCCGACTGGCGAGGCTACGAGCAGTACTTC. The rearrangement links TRBV28 to TRBJ2-7, with D uncertain. Trimming shortened V by 6 bases and J by 3 bases, and 15 bases separated the two germline ends. The CDR3 contains 14 residues. Germline CDR1 and CDR2: MDHEN and SYDVKM.

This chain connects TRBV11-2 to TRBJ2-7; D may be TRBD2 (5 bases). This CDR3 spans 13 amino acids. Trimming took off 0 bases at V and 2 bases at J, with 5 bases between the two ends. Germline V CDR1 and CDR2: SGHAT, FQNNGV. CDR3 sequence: CASSLETTYEQYF. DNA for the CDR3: TGTGCCAGCAGCTTAGAGACTACCTACGAGCAGTACTTC. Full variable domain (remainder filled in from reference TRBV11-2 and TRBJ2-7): EAGVAQSPRYKIIEKRQSVAFWCNPISGHATLYWYQQILGQGPKLLIQFQNNGVVDDSQLPKDRFSAERLKGVDSTLKIQPAKLEDSAVYLCASSLETTYEQYFGPGTRLTVT.

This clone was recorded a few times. The CDR3 DNA is TGTGCCAGCAGTCTACAGGTATATGAGCCCCAGCATTTT. The encoded protein is CASSLQVYEPQHF. The V and J genes are TRBV27 and TRBJ1-5; possibly TRBD1 for D (5 bases). The V end lost 5 bases, the J end lost 8 bases, and 13 bases lay between the germline ends. This CDR3 has 13 amino acids. Germline assignment: CDR1 MNHEY and CDR2 SMNVEV (reference sequence).

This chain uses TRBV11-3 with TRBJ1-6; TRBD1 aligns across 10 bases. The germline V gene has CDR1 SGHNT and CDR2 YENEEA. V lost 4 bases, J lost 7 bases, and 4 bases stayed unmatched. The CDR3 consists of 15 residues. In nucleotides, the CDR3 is TGTGCCAGCAGCTCTCGGGACAGGGGCAATTCACCCCTCCACTTT. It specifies CASSSRDRGNSPLHF.

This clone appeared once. The CDR3 coding sequence is TGTGCCAGCAGCTCTATCGGCCAGGGGGTATCCTACGAGCAGTACTTC. Translated, it gives CASSSIGQGVSYEQYF. The chain uses TRBV2 and TRBJ2-7, with TRBD1 matching over 7 bases. Germline loops: CDR1 SNHLY, CDR2 FYNNEI. With 6 bases clipped from V and 1 base from J, the junction kept 12 bases outside the gene matches. The CDR3 is made up of 16 amino acids.

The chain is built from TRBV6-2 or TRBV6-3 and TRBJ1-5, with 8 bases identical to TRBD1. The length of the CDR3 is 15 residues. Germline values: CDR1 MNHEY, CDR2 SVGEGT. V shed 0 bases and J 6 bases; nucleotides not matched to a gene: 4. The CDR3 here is CASSYSDRGIQPQHF. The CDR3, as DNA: TGTGCCAGCAGTTACTCAGACAGGGGAATTCAGCCCCAGCATTTT.

This chain's CDR3 is CASSWGVRAYYEQYF. In DNA form, the CDR3 reads TGTGCCAGCTCCTGGGGGGTGAGAGCCTACTACGAGCAGTACTTC. J is TRBJ2-7 and V is TRBV5-8; possible D gene TRBD2, 6 bases. CDR1 and CDR2 from the germline V gene are SGHTS and YDEGEE. Trimming removed 7 bases from V and 3 bases from J, with 20 bases in between. The CDR3 is made up of 15 amino acids.

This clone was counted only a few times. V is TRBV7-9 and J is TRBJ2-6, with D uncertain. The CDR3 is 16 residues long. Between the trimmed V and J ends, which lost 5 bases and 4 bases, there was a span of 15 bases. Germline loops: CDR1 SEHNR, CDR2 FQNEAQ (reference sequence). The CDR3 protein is CASSPRVRAGANVLTF. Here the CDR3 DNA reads TGTGCCAGCAGCCCCCGAGTTCGAGCAGGGGCCAACGTCCTGACTTTC.

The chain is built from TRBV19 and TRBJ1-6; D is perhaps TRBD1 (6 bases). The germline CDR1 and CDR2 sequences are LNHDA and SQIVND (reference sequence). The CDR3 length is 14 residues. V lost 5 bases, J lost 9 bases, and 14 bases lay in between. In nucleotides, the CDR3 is TGTGCCAGTAGTCCGCGGACAGAAAGTTCACCCCTCCACTTT. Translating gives CASSPRTESSPLHF.

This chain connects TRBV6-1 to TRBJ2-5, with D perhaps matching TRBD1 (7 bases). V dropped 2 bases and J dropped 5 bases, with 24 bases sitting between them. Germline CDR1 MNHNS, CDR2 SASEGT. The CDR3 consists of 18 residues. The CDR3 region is CASSERVGRQPGGETQYF. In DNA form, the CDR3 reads TGTGCCAGCAGTGAAAGAGTTGGGCGACAGCCAGGGGGGGAGACCCAGTACTTC.

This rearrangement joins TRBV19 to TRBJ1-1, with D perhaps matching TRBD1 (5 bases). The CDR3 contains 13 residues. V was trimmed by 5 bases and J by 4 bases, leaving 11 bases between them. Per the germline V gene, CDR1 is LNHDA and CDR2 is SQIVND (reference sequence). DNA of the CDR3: TGTGCCAGTAGTCCCAGGGTTAGCACTGAAGCTTTCTTT. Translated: CASSPRVSTEAFF.

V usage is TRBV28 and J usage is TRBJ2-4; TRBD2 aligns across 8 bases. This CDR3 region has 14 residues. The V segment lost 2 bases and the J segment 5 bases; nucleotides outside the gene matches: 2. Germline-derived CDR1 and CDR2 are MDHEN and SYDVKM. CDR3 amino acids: CASSLGTRENIQYF. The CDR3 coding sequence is TGTGCCAGCAGTTTAGGGACTAGAGAAAACATTCAGTACTTC.

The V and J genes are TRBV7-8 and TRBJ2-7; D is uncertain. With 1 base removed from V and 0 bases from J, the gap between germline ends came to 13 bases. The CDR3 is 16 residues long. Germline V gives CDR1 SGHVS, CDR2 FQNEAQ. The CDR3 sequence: CASSLGGADSSYEQYF. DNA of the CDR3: TGTGCCAGCAGCTTAGGCGGCGCAGATAGCTCCTACGAGCAGTACTTC. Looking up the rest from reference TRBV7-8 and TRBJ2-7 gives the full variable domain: GAGVSQSPRYKVAKRGQDVALRCDPISGHVSLFWYQQALGQGPEFLTYFQNEAQLDKSGLPSDRFFAERPEGSVSTLKIQRTQQEDSAVYLCASSLGGADSSYEQYFGPGTRLTVT.

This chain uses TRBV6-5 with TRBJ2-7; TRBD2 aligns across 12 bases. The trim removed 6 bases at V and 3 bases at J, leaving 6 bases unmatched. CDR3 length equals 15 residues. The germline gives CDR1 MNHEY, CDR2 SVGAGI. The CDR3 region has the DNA TGTGCCAGCAGGGCCCAGACTAGCGGGAGCTACGAGCAGTACTTC. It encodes CASRAQTSGSYEQYF.

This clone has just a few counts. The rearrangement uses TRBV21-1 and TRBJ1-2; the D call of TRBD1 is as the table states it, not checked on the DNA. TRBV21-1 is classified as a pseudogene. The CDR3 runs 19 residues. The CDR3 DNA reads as TGTGCCAGCAGCAAATTGACAGGGATTGACCGGAACTTTGGGTATGGCTACACCTTC. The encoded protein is CASSKLTGIDRNFGYGYTF.

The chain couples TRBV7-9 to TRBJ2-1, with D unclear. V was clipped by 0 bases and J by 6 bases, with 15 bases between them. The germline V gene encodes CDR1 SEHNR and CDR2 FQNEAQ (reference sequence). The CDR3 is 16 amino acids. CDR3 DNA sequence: TGTGCCAGCAGCTTAGCATTACAGTTTAGAGCCAATGAGCAGTTCTTC. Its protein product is CASSLALQFRANEQFF.

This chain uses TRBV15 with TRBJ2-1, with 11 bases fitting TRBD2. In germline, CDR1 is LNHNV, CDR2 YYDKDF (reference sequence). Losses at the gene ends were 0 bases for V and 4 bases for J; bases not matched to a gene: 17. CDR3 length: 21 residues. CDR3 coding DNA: TGTGCCACCAGCAGAGATCTGGGGACTAGCGGCCCGCTGGTCGCTTACAATGAGCAGTTCTTC. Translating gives CATSRDLGTSGPLVAYNEQFF.

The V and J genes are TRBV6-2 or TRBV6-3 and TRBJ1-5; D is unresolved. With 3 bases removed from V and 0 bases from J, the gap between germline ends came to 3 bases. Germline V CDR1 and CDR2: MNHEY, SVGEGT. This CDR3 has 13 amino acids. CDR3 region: CASSYYSNQPQHF. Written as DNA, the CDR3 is TGTGCCAGCAGTTATTATAGCAATCAGCCCCAGCATTTT.

DNA for the CDR3: TGTGCCATCAGTGACCCAAACGGACAGATGGGCACTGAAGCTTTCTTT. It specifies CAISDPNGQMGTEAFF. This chain joins TRBV10-3 and TRBJ1-1; maybe TRBD1 (6 bases). CDR3 length equals 16 residues. Per the germline V gene, CDR1 is ENHRY and CDR2 is SYGVKD. V shed 3 bases and J shed 4 bases, with 18 bases lying between them.

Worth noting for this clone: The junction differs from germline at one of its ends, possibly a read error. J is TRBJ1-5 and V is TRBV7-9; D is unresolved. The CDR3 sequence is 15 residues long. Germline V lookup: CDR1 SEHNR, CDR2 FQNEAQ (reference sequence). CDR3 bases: TGTGCCAGCAGCTTGGGGAGGTCAGTTCAATCAGCCCCAGCATTT. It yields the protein CASSLGRSVQSAPAF. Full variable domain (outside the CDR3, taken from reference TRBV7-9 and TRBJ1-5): DTGVSQNPRHKITKRGQNVTFRCDPISEHNRLYWYRQTLGQGPEFLTYFQNEAQLEKSRLLSDRFSAERPKGSFSTLEIQRTEQGDSAMYLCASSLGRSVQSAPAFGDGTRLSIL.

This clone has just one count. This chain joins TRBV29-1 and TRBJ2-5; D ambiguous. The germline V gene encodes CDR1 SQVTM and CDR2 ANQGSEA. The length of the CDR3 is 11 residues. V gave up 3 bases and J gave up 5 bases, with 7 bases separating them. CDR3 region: CSVDFYETQYF. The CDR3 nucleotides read TGCAGCGTTGATTTTTATGAGACCCAGTACTTC. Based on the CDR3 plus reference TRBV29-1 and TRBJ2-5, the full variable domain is SAVISQKPSRDICQRGTSLTIQCQVDSQVTMMFWYRQQPGQSLTLIATANQGSEATYESGFVIDKFPISRPNLTFSTLTVSNMSPEDSSIYLCSVDFYETQYFGPGTRLLVL.

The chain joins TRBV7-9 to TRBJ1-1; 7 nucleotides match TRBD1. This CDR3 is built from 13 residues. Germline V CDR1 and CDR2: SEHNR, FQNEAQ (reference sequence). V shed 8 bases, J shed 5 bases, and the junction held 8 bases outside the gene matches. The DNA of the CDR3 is TGTGCCAGCGCCCTCTGGGACAGAACTGAAGCTTTCTTT. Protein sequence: CASALWDRTEAFF.

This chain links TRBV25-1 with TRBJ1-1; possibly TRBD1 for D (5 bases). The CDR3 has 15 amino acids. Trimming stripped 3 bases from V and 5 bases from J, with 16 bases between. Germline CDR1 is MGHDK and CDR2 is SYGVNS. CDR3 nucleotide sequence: TGTGCCAGCAGTGACCCAACACGGGGGGATACTGAAGCTTTCTTT. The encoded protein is CASSDPTRGDTEAFF. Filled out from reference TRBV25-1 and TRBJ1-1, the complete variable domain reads EADIYQTPRYLVIGTGKKITLECSQTMGHDKMYWYQQDPGMELHLIHYSYGVNSTEKGDLSSESTVSRIRTEHFPLTLESARPSHTSQYLCASSDPTRGDTEAFFGQGTRLTVV.

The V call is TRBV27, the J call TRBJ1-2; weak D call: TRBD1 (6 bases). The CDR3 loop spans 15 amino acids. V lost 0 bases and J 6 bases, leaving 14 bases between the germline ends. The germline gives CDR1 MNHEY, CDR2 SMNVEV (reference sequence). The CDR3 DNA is TGTGCCAGCAGTTTATCGCGGGGGGGCGTAAATGGCTACACCTTC. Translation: CASSLSRGGVNGYTF.

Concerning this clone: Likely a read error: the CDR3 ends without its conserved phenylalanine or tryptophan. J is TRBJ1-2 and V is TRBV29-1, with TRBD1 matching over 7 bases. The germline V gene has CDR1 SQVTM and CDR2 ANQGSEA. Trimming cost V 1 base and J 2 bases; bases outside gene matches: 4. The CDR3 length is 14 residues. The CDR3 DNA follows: TGCAGCGTTGAAGGTAGACAGGGAAACTATGGCTACACCCTC. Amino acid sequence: CSVEGRQGNYGYTL.